Sequencing of this T cell receptor beta chain was carried out in a study of blood T cell repertoires in COVID-19. In the study overall: Samples of COVID-19 (acute and convalescent) were obtained from the United States, Italy and Spain.

Sequencing used immunoSEQ multiplex PCR; TCRdb keeps in-frame clones, though not all of them. Found here are 50,000 to 60,000 clones, approximately 90% of them singletons; the top ten hold roughly 10%. The germline V and J ends were trimmed by 0 bases and 0 bases, with 9 bases remaining between them. CDR3 length equals 16 residues. Germline V gene lookup returns CDR1 MNHNS and CDR2 SASEGT. The origin of this receptor is a woman of 80 years or more with acute or convalescent COVID-19. The genes are TRBV6-1 and TRBJ2-1; D is undetermined. Material: peripheral blood. In nucleotides, the CDR3 is TGTGCCAGCAGTGAAGCTGAGTGGAGCTCCTACAATGAGCAGTTCTTC. It yields the protein CASSEAEWSSYNEQFF.